The 21 T cell receptor beta chains presented below share a single source sample, sequenced in a study of T cells expressing NK-cell markers. After re-calling the 5' RACE reads, TCRdb lists one entry per CDR3 protein, DNA absent. The sample includes about 140,000 distinct CDR3 sequences. Sequenced material: blood T cells: a sorted CD56 or NKG2C T cell subset, CD4+ or CD8+ T cells, or bulk PBMC T cells (not recorded which). The receptors were gathered from a man between 18 and 29 years old in good health.

This chain connects TRBV15 to TRBJ2-7; with no DNA, the TCRdb D assignment of TRBD2 cannot be verified. The CDR3 covers 15 residues. Germline CDR1 and CDR2: LNHNV and YYDKDF (reference sequence). The chain's CDR3 is CATSGTSGSDYEQYF.

This sequence joins TRBV20-1 and TRBJ1-5; the TRBD1 assignment by TCRdb is unverifiable without DNA. The germline gives CDR1 DFQATT, CDR2 SNEGSKA (reference sequence). CDR3 length: 12 residues. The CDR3 sequence: CSARTGNQPQHF.

The chain employs TRBV5-1 and TRBJ2-2; TCRdb designates TRBD1, a call that cannot be tested without DNA. The CDR3 covers 16 residues. CDR1 and CDR2 (germline): SGHRS, YFSETQ. CDR3 loop: CASSLAPETNTGELFF.

This chain connects TRBV19 to TRBJ1-2; the D gene TCRdb calls, TRBD1, cannot be checked with no DNA. Germline lookup yields CDR1 LNHDA and CDR2 SQIVND (reference sequence). The CDR3 extends over 14 amino acids. CDR3 residues: CASSGQVQHYGYTF.

The rearrangement joins TRBV7-8 to TRBJ2-2; TCRdb outputs TRBD2, but without DNA this stays unchecked. The V gene's germline CDR1 is SGHVS and CDR2 FQNEAQ. There are 15 residues in the CDR3. This chain's CDR3 is CASSSSGGMSGELFF. The full variable domain, its missing parts supplied by reference TRBV7-8 and TRBJ2-2, is GAGVSQSPRYKVAKRGQDVALRCDPISGHVSLFWYQQALGQGPEFLTYFQNEAQLDKSGLPSDRFFAERPEGSVSTLKIQRTQQEDSAVYLCASSSSGGMSGELFFGEGSRLTVL.

The CDR3 region is CSVKVMNTEAFF. This chain links TRBV29-1 with TRBJ1-1. This CDR3 comprises 12 residues. Looked up from germline, CDR1 is SQVTM and CDR2 is ANQGSEA. Filled out from reference TRBV29-1 and TRBJ1-1, the complete variable domain reads SAVISQKPSRDICQRGTSLTIQCQVDSQVTMMFWYRQQPGQSLTLIATANQGSEATYESGFVIDKFPISRPNLTFSTLTVSNMSPEDSSIYLCSVKVMNTEAFFGQGTRLTVV.

CDR3 residues: CASSLYRGRGYTF. V is TRBV27 and J is TRBJ1-2; there is no DNA to check the TCRdb D call of TRBD1. This CDR3 contains 13 residues. CDR1 and CDR2 from the germline V gene are MNHEY and SMNVEV (reference sequence).

The chain combines TRBV2 with TRBJ2-1; the TCRdb D gene call, TRBD2, has no DNA to confirm it. Germline values: CDR1 SNHLY, CDR2 FYNNEI. The CDR3 has 19 residues. CDR3 loop: CASSGVGLAGGSSYNEQFF.

The chain has TRBV5-1 and TRBJ2-3. The V gene's germline CDR1 is SGHRS and CDR2 YFSETQ. The CDR3 has 14 amino acids. The CDR3 protein is CASSLTLARDTQYF.

This chain uses TRBV11-3 with TRBJ2-1; TCRdb calls TRBD2, which cannot be checked without DNA. Germline V gives CDR1 SGHNT, CDR2 YENEEA. There are 17 residues in the CDR3. CDR3 loop: CASSLGGLAAYYNEQFF.

The chain couples TRBV4-2 to TRBJ2-1; the D call of TRBD1 rests on TCRdb alone, since no DNA is present to check it. The CDR3 runs 13 residues. The V gene's germline CDR1 is LGHNA and CDR2 YNFKEQ. CDR3 protein: CASRSGTGNEQFF.

The V call is TRBV18, the J call TRBJ1-1. This CDR3 region has 16 residues. Germline CDR1 KGHSH, CDR2 LQKENI. CDR3 loop: CASSPPLQRMNTEAFF.

This chain connects TRBV6-2 or TRBV6-3 to TRBJ1-2. The V gene's germline CDR1 is MNHEY and CDR2 SVGEGT. CDR3 length: 12 amino acids. CDR3 amino acids: CASSGSIYGYTF.

The chain joins TRBV18 to TRBJ2-1; as DNA is missing, the TRBD2 call by TCRdb cannot be tested. CDR3 length: 17 amino acids. The germline gives CDR1 KGHSH, CDR2 LQKENI. The CDR3 loop is CASSPTTSWRALNEQFF.

The chain links TRBV6-2 or TRBV6-3 to TRBJ2-7; TCRdb's D call, TRBD1, is unchecked because there is no DNA. Germline CDR1 MNHEY, CDR2 SVGEGT. The CDR3 has 13 amino acids. The CDR3 spells CATTKTGDYEQYF.

The chain carries TRBV2 and TRBJ2-6; the TCRdb call, TRBD1, lacks DNA for checking. Germline loops: CDR1 SNHLY, CDR2 FYNNEI. This CDR3 contains 15 residues. The CDR3 region is CASSTGLSGANVLTF.

The genes are TRBV5-1 and TRBJ1-1; there is no DNA to check the TCRdb D call of TRBD1. The CDR3 extends over 16 amino acids. Germline-derived CDR1 and CDR2 are SGHRS and YFSETQ. CDR3 sequence: CASSVSTGGEATEAFF.

The chain joins TRBV11-2 to TRBJ2-6. The CDR3 has 16 amino acids. The germline V gene has CDR1 SGHAT and CDR2 FQNNGV. The CDR3 loop is CASSFAGSSGANVLTF. Supplemented by reference TRBV11-2 and TRBJ2-6, the full variable domain reads EAGVAQSPRYKIIEKRQSVAFWCNPISGHATLYWYQQILGQGPKLLIQFQNNGVVDDSQLPKDRFSAERLKGVDSTLKIQPAKLEDSAVYLCASSFAGSSGANVLTFGAGSRLTVL.

J is TRBJ2-2 and V is TRBV6-2 or TRBV6-3; without DNA, the TCRdb call of TRBD2 cannot be checked. The CDR3 runs 15 residues. Germline loops: CDR1 MNHEY, CDR2 SVGEGT. The CDR3 here is CASSYTGLAPGELFF.

The chain has TRBV7-9 and TRBJ2-7; the D call from TCRdb, TRBD2, cannot be confirmed without DNA. Germline values: CDR1 SEHNR, CDR2 FQNEAQ (reference sequence). The CDR3 extends over 16 amino acids. CDR3 protein: CASSPSSSPWPYEQYF.

V usage is TRBV10-2 and J usage is TRBJ2-7. The CDR3 covers 14 residues. In germline, CDR1 is WSHSY, CDR2 SAAADI. CDR3 in amino acids: CASSPDGVRDEQYF.